This T cell receptor beta chain comes out of a study of OX40 agonist ivuxolimab in advanced cancers. As for the study in general: While on treatment, patients had intravenous ivuxolimab at 0.01 to 10 mg/kg every 2 weeks. Study-wide results and caveats: Several nonresponders also turned out to have low normalized T-cell clonal expansion.

Sequenced by immunoSEQ multiplex PCR; TCRdb stores in-frame clones only, minus some. The sample holds about 48,000 clones, around 88% seen once. The CDR3 has 14 residues. Comment on this clone: What it binds is not known.

The sequencing used CD4+ or CD8+ T cells sorted from blood, collected in a trial of the OX40 agonist ivuxolimab. This receptor was taken from an adult with an advanced solid tumor such as melanoma, head and neck, liver or kidney cancer. V gene TRBV21-1 combines with J gene TRBJ2-3; the D call TRBD1 from the table was never checked on the DNA. TRBV21-1 is a pseudogene. CDR3 DNA: TGTGCCAGCAGGTACGGGACAGGGACAGATACGCAGTATTTT. Its protein product is CASRYGTGTDTQYF.